The T cell receptor (beta chain) under discussion was sequenced for a study of blood T cell repertoires in COVID-19. As for the study in general: Researchers got acute and convalescent COVID-19 samples from the United States, Italy and Spain.

Original methodology: Amplification from reference gene primers served as the basis for estimated nucleated cell counts. The data were produced by immunoSEQ multiplex PCR, yet TCRdb's version contains in-frame clones alone and is incomplete. From that table come the V and J calls and clone size; the DNA was used to work out D and trimming. The sample includes roughly 280,000 clones, around 89% of them seen just once. Participant-reported clinical history was the basis for cohort assignment. What the recovered Cohort 3 donors had was two negative PCRs, clearance, or symptom resolution. Sequenced: PBMCs or T cells enriched from blood (not recorded which). The receptor's source is a woman aged 45-65 years who had recovered from COVID-19.

The CDR3 DNA sequence: TGTGCCAGCAGACGCTTCGGGACAGAAAACATTCAGTACTTC. It encodes CASRRFGTENIQYF. The chain joins TRBV5-6 to TRBJ2-4; 7 bases align to TRBD1. The germline gives CDR1 SGHDT, CDR2 YYEEEE. V lost 5 bases and J lost 5; bases outside the gene matches: 7. CDR3 length: 14 amino acids.